Each of the 9 T cell receptor beta chains below was sequenced from the same sample in a study of blood T cells in healthy people across ages. A second PCR of 7 to 11 cycles used a sample-barcoded 5' primer and a J-beta primer mix. MiXCR was run by TCRdb on the 5' RACE reads, yielding one entry per CDR3 protein. The table shows roughly 1.9 million distinct CDR3 sequences, with roughly two fifths occurring only once. Sequencing input: blood. The source of these receptors is a human donor in good health.

V and J are TRBV29-1 and TRBJ1-5; 9 bases agree with TRBD1. This CDR3 spans 13 amino acids. Trimming at V came to 8 bases and at J to 6 bases, leaving 8 bases not matched to a gene. Germline CDR1 is SQVTM and CDR2 is ANQGSEA. DNA of the CDR3: TGCAGCTATGGACAGGGGTCAGGTCAGCCCCAGCATTTT. Its protein product is CSYGQGSGQPQHF.

This chain connects TRBV20-1 to TRBJ2-7, with TRBD2 matching over 8 bases. CDR1 is DFQATT and CDR2 is SNEGSKA in the germline V gene (reference sequence). The junction had 7 bases not matched to a gene; V was cut back by 3 bases and J by 6 bases. CDR3 length: 13 residues. CDR3 sequence reads: CSARPGGGSEQYF. In DNA form, the CDR3 reads TGCAGTGCTAGGCCCGGGGGGGGGAGCGAGCAGTACTTC.

This sequence joins TRBV29-1 and TRBJ1-1; D is unresolved. The ends were cut back, 0 bases at V and 11 bases at J, with 16 bases in the middle. Germline V lookup: CDR1 SQVTM, CDR2 ANQGSEA. The CDR3 is 13 amino acids. The CDR3 DNA is TGCAGCGTTGAAGATCTAACCGGGAAAGAGGCTTTCTTT. It is translated as CSVEDLTGKEAFF.

This clonotype was observed a few times. V and J are TRBV4-1 and TRBJ1-1, with a possible D match to TRBD1 (5 bases). CDR3 length equals 15 residues. Germline CDR1 and CDR2: MGHRA and YSYEKL. V lost 1 base, J lost 4 bases, and 13 bases lay in between. CDR3 DNA: TGCGCCAGCAGCCAAGCGCTCAGGGTAAGCACTGAAGCTTTCTTT. Residues: CASSQALRVSTEAFF.

This clonotype has only a few counts. This chain links TRBV4-2 with TRBJ2-5; 8 nucleotides line up with TRBD2. Germline lookup yields CDR1 LGHNA and CDR2 YNFKEQ. The CDR3 runs 16 residues. V shed 2 bases and J 0 bases; nucleotides not matched to a gene: 5. The CDR3, as DNA: TGTGCCAGCAGCCAAAGGAGCGGGGGTTACCAAGAGACCCAGTACTTC. Translation: CASSQRSGGYQETQYF.

This chain joins TRBV11-2 and TRBJ2-1, with D possibly being TRBD1 (6 bases). V was trimmed by 5 bases and J by 0 bases, leaving 11 bases between them. Germline V gene data show CDR1 as SGHAT and CDR2 as FQNNGV. The CDR3 contains 15 residues. CDR3 nucleotides: TGTGCCAGCAGCCTAAGACAGGCCTCCTACAATGAGCAGTTCTTC. Encoded protein: CASSLRQASYNEQFF.

This clonotype was counted a few times. This chain links TRBV13 with TRBJ2-7, with D unclear. Per germline, CDR1 PRHDT and CDR2 FYEKMQ (reference sequence). CDR3 size: 12 residues. Trimming removed 5 bases from V and 5 bases from J, with 10 bases in between. CDR3 bases: TGTGCCAGCAGCCAACTGTCTAACGAGCAGTACTTC. Amino acid sequence: CASSQLSNEQYF.

The V gene is TRBV12-3 or TRBV12-4, the J gene TRBJ1-2, with 10 bases matching TRBD1. With V trimmed by 6 bases and J by 3 bases, 7 bases remained unmatched. The CDR3 runs to 15 residues. CDR3 residues: CASSLWDRGDYGYTF. The CDR3 region has the DNA TGTGCCAGCAGCCTTTGGGACAGGGGTGACTATGGCTACACCTTC.

The rearrangement joins TRBV20-1 to TRBJ2-3, with 7 positions matching TRBD2. V shed 0 bases, J shed 7 bases, and the junction held 4 bases outside the gene matches. Germline values: CDR1 DFQATT, CDR2 SNEGSKA (reference sequence). This CDR3 region has 13 residues. The CDR3 reads CSAREGGKYTQYF. CDR3 sequence (DNA): TGCAGTGCTAGAGAGGGAGGGAAATATACGCAGTATTTT.